This T cell receptor (beta chain) is from a study of cytomegalovirus exposure and HLA in healthy donors. Study-wide findings and caveats: TCR beta V- and J-gene trimming, according to a later analysis, was linked to a missense DCLRE1C variant. Later work found that TCR association rates differed between HLA loci; DRB1 had the most and HLA-C the fewest.

60 Vbeta and 13 Jbeta primers were used in PCR. Sequencing used immunoSEQ multiplex PCR; TCRdb keeps in-frame clones, though not all of them. Among 50,000 to 70,000 clones, 60% to 80% were seen once, and the ten largest hold 3%. A remark on this clone: Antigen specificity is unknown.

CDR3 size: 13 residues. Per germline, CDR1 MNHEY and CDR2 SMNVEV (reference sequence). Between the trimmed V and J ends, which lost 7 bases and 5 bases, there was a span of 12 bases. Specimen: PBMCs. This chain connects TRBV27 to TRBJ2-1; a weak D match, TRBD1 (5 bases). The sequence derives from a girl aged 5-17 years in good health and CMV-seropositive. CDR3 region: CASTWGRNNEQFF. CDR3 sequence (DNA): TGTGCCAGCACCTGGGGCCGAAACAATGAGCAGTTCTTC.